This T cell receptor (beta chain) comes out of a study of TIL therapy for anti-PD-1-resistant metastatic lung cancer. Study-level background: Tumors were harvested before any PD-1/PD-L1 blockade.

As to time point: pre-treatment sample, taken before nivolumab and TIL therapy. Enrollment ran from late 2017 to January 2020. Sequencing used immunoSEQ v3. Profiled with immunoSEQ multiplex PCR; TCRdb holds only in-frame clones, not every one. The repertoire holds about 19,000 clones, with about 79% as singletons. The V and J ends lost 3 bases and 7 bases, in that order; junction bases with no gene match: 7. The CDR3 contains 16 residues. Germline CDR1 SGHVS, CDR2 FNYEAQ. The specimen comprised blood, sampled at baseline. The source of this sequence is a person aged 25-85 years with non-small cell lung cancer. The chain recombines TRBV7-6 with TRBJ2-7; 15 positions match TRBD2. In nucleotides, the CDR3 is TGTGCCAGCAGCTTGTCTCCGGGACTAGCGGGAGGTGAGCAGTACTTC. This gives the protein CASSLSPGLAGGEQYF. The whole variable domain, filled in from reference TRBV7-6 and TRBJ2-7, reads GAGVSQSPRYKVTKRGQDVALRCDPISGHVSLYWYRQALGQGPEFLTYFNYEAQQDKSGLPNDRFSAERPEGSISTLTIQRTEQRDSAMYRCASSLSPGLAGGEQYFGPGTRLTVT.